One and the same sample provided the 30 T cell receptor beta chains below, sequenced in a study of beta chain features in type 1 diabetes. General study results and limits: Moderate but significant shortening of TCRB CDR3s was recorded in all four CD4+ subsets from Type 1 diabetes patients.

Reverse transcription of all isolated RNA meant that expressed TCRB transcripts were sequenced. Repertoires were generated with immunoSEQ multiplex PCR, while TCRdb's copy carries only in-frame clones and drops some. The data contain about 660,000 clones, roughly an eighth of them singletons. Their antigens are not known. The sample comprised naive CD4+ T cells from blood. These receptors were collected from a man between 18 and 35 years old with type 1 diabetes.

This clone was seen only a few times. CDR3 in amino acids: CASSLTGDEAFF. The CDR3 DNA sequence: TGTGCCAGCAGCCTGACAGGGGATGAAGCTTTCTTT. This chain uses TRBV7-2 with TRBJ1-1; 8 bases agree with TRBD1. Germline V gene lookup returns CDR1 SGHTA and CDR2 FQGNSA. Trimming removed 5 bases from V and 7 bases from J; junction bases left unmatched: 3. The CDR3 runs 12 residues.

The chain carries TRBV19 and TRBJ2-5; D remains unclear. The CDR3 runs 13 residues. The V end was cut by 4 bases, the J end by 5 bases, with 11 bases between. The V gene's germline CDR1 is LNHDA and CDR2 SQIVND (reference sequence). This chain's CDR3 is CASSSGAMETQYF. In DNA form, the CDR3 reads TGTGCCAGTAGTAGTGGAGCAATGGAGACCCAGTACTTC.

The rearrangement joins TRBV6-5 to TRBJ2-5, with TRBD2 identical over 7 bases. The CDR3 runs to 13 residues. Germline assignment: CDR1 MNHEY and CDR2 SVGAGI. Losses at the gene ends were 7 bases for V and 4 bases for J; bases not matched to a gene: 6. CDR3 protein: CASINPGGETQYF. The CDR3 nucleotides read TGTGCCAGCATCAACCCGGGGGGAGAGACCCAGTACTTC.

The chain joins TRBV19 to TRBJ2-1; D unresolved. V was shortened by 3 bases and J by 8 bases, with 14 bases between the two germline ends. The CDR3 length is 14 residues. The germline V gene encodes CDR1 LNHDA and CDR2 SQIVND (reference sequence). Written as DNA, the CDR3 is TGTGCCAGTAGTATTGTACAAATCGGCCATGAGCAGTTCTTC. Residues: CASSIVQIGHEQFF.

This chain connects TRBV2 to TRBJ1-4; TRBD1 agrees at 7 bases. The CDR3 runs to 14 residues. The junction had 8 bases not matched to a gene; V was cut back by 6 bases and J by 7 bases. CDR1 is SNHLY and CDR2 is FYNNEI in the germline V gene. This CDR3 is CASRDRDSFEKLFF. CDR3 sequence (DNA): TGTGCCAGCAGGGACCGGGACAGTTTTGAAAAACTGTTTTTT.

The CDR3 here is CASSPLSYLAGGLNEQFF. Written as DNA, the CDR3 is TGTGCCAGCTCACCACTCTCCTACCTAGCGGGAGGACTGAATGAGCAGTTCTTC. The J gene is TRBJ2-1, the V gene TRBV18, with 11 bases fitting TRBD2. Germline V CDR1 and CDR2: KGHSH, LQKENI. With V trimmed by 1 base and J by 7 bases, 12 bases remained unmatched. The CDR3 length is 18 residues.

This clone was detected only a few times. J is TRBJ2-7 and V is TRBV19, with D unresolved. V lost 4 bases and J 3 bases, leaving 10 bases between the germline ends. Germline V lookup: CDR1 LNHDA, CDR2 SQIVND (reference sequence). The CDR3 has 13 amino acids. The CDR3 DNA reads TGTGCCAGTAGTAGTCAAGGTCTCTACGAGCAGTACTTC. It codes for CASSSQGLYEQYF.

Only a few counts were recorded for this clone. This chain joins TRBV18 and TRBJ2-2, with 9 bases fitting TRBD1. With 3 bases clipped from V and 5 bases from J, the junction kept 7 bases outside the gene matches. This CDR3 is built from 16 residues. From germline, CDR1 is KGHSH and CDR2 LQKENI. In nucleotides, the CDR3 is TGTGCCAGCTCACCTCGGACAGGGGCGAGGACCGGGGAGCTGTTTTTT. Its translation: CASSPRTGARTGELFF.

V is TRBV6-6 and J is TRBJ2-1; TRBD2 is a possible D gene (5 bases). V lost 4 bases, J lost 3 bases, and 10 bases lay in between. The CDR3 is made up of 14 amino acids. The germline gives CDR1 MNHNY, CDR2 SVGAGI (reference sequence). The CDR3 DNA reads as TGTGCCAGCAGTTCCTCCGGACTCTACAATGAGCAGTTCTTC. It translates to CASSSSGLYNEQFF.

V gene TRBV28 combines with J gene TRBJ1-4, with unresolved D. The CDR3 consists of 14 residues. The ends were cut back, 4 bases at V and 8 bases at J, with 14 bases in the middle. Germline V lookup: CDR1 MDHEN, CDR2 SYDVKM. Here the CDR3 reads CASSSPSSGEKLFF. CDR3 DNA sequence: TGTGCCAGCAGTTCCCCCTCCTCGGGGGAAAAACTGTTTTTT.

This chain uses TRBV18 with TRBJ2-1; 9 bases are shared with TRBD2. Germline V gives CDR1 KGHSH, CDR2 LQKENI. CDR3 length equals 16 residues. Unmatched junction bases numbered 2, after V lost 2 bases and J lost 0 bases. This CDR3 is CASSPDSGSSYNEQFF. CDR3 nucleotide sequence: TGTGCCAGCTCACCAGATAGCGGGAGCTCCTACAATGAGCAGTTCTTC.

This clone was seen only a few times. CDR3: CASSQRIQETQYF. Here the CDR3 DNA reads TGTGCCAGCAGCCAGCGGATTCAAGAGACCCAGTACTTC. This chain links TRBV5-5 with TRBJ2-5; D perhaps matches TRBD2 (5 bases). CDR1 SGHKS and CDR2 YYEKEE come from the germline V gene (reference sequence). This CDR3 is 13 amino acids long. Trimming stripped 4 bases from V and 2 bases from J, with 9 bases between. Full variable domain (missing parts from reference TRBV5-5 and TRBJ2-5): DAGVTQSPTHLIKTRGQQVTLRCSPISGHKSVSWYQQVLGQGPQFIFQYYEKEERGRGNFPDRFSARQFPNYSSELNVNALLLGDSALYLCASSQRIQETQYFGPGTRLLVL.

This clone has a handful of counts. The V call is TRBV6-1, the J call TRBJ2-4, with a tentative D call TRBD1 (6 bases). The length of the CDR3 is 16 residues. Germline V gene data show CDR1 as MNHNS and CDR2 as SASEGT. V was trimmed by 2 bases and J by 1 base, leaving 12 bases between them. The CDR3 reads CASSEMGAWAKNIQYF. CDR3 coding DNA: TGTGCCAGCAGTGAAATGGGGGCTTGGGCCAAAAACATTCAGTACTTC.

Comments on this clone: The junction and the germline gene differ at one end; a read error may be behind it. This chain links TRBV7-9 with TRBJ1-4; D is possibly TRBD1 (5 bases). Per germline, CDR1 SEHNR and CDR2 FQNEAQ (reference sequence). CDR3 length equals 14 residues. CDR3 loop: CASSLAQAKEGLVF. The CDR3, as DNA: TGTGCCAGCAGCTTAGCTCAGGCTAAAGAGGGACTGGTTTTT.

In this sample, this clone turned up a few times. V and J are TRBV27 and TRBJ1-1, with D uncertain. CDR1 is MNHEY, CDR2 SMNVEV, per germline (reference sequence). V lost 8 bases and J 1 base, leaving 14 bases between the germline ends. The CDR3 loop spans 14 amino acids. The CDR3 nucleotides are TGTGCCAGCTACTGGAGATACGGGAACACTGAAGCTTTCTTT. Its protein is CASYWRYGNTEAFF.

V and J are TRBV4-3 and TRBJ2-1; 7 bases align to TRBD1. The CDR3 consists of 17 residues. The V and J ends lost 2 bases and 4 bases, in that order; junction bases with no gene match: 11. In germline, CDR1 is LGHNA, CDR2 YSLEER. The CDR3 region has the DNA TGCGCCAGCAGCCAATCCAAGGGGGCCCAACAATACAATGAGCAGTTCTTC. Amino acids: CASSQSKGAQQYNEQFF.

The rearrangement links TRBV6-6 to TRBJ2-7; D is possibly TRBD1 or TRBD2 (6 bases each). This CDR3 spans 11 amino acids. Trimming stripped 6 bases from V and 7 bases from J, with 10 bases between. Germline V lookup: CDR1 MNHNY, CDR2 SVGAGI (reference sequence). The CDR3 nucleotides read TGTGCCAGCAGAGGAGGGGGGGAGCAGTACTTC. It translates to CASRGGGEQYF.

This clone was seen a single time. V gene TRBV5-1 combines with J gene TRBJ2-1; a weak D match, TRBD1 (8 bases). The germline V gene encodes CDR1 SGHRS and CDR2 YFSETQ. V was clipped by 4 bases and J by 8 bases, with 22 bases between them. The CDR3 loop spans 16 amino acids. Here the CDR3 DNA reads TGCGCCAGCAGCCAGGGGGCGGGAGAAGGGGTTGATGAGCAGTTCTTC. Its protein is CASSQGAGEGVDEQFF.

This clone was found a few times. The chain employs TRBV30 and TRBJ2-6; the D is unclear. CDR3 length: 14 amino acids. Trimming pared 3 bases from V and 1 base from J, leaving 7 bases between. Germline V lookup: CDR1 GTSNPN, CDR2 SVGIG (reference sequence). This CDR3 reads CAWRTLSGANVLTF. Written as DNA, the CDR3 is TGTGCCTGGAGAACACTTTCTGGGGCCAACGTCCTGACTTTC.

A few counts support this clone. The genes are TRBV9 and TRBJ1-3; D uncertain. The V end was cut by 0 bases, the J end by 1 base, with 8 bases between. CDR1 and CDR2 from the germline V gene are SGDLS and YYNGEE. CDR3 length: 15 amino acids. The CDR3 reads CASSVATGSGNTIYF. The CDR3 nucleotides are TGTGCCAGCAGCGTAGCTACGGGGTCTGGAAACACCATATATTTT.

The chain uses TRBV19 and TRBJ1-1; D uncertain. In germline, CDR1 is LNHDA, CDR2 SQIVND (reference sequence). The CDR3 totals 13 residues. V lost 3 bases to trimming and J lost 1 base, with 6 bases between them. In DNA, the CDR3 is TGTGCCAGTAGTATCTGGGCGAACACTGAAGCTTTCTTT. It encodes CASSIWANTEAFF. The full variable domain, completed using reference TRBV19 and TRBJ1-1, is DGGITQSPKYLFRKEGQNVTLSCEQNLNHDAMYWYRQDPGQGLRLIYYSQIVNDFQKGDIAEGYSVSREKKESFPLTVTSAQKNPTAFYLCASSIWANTEAFFGQGTRLTVV.

V is TRBV7-2 and J is TRBJ2-7; no clear D gene. In germline, CDR1 is SGHTA, CDR2 FQGNSA. The CDR3 covers 13 residues. The V and J ends lost 5 bases and 3 bases respectively, with 11 bases between them. CDR3 loop: CASSPYTNYEQYF. The CDR3 DNA follows: TGTGCCAGCAGCCCTTACACCAACTACGAGCAGTACTTC.

This clone has just a few counts. The chain recombines TRBV7-9 with TRBJ2-7; D is perhaps TRBD2 (6 bases). The germline V and J ends were trimmed by 6 bases and 2 bases, with 11 bases remaining between them. CDR1 and CDR2 from the germline V gene are SEHNR and FQNEAQ (reference sequence). The CDR3 length is 13 residues. CDR3 region: CASSSGLTYEQYF. The CDR3 DNA follows: TGTGCCAGCAGTTCGGGACTTACCTACGAGCAGTACTTC.

This clone turned up a few times. The chain has TRBV7-2 and TRBJ2-5, with 10 positions matching TRBD2. V was pared by 5 bases and J by 6 bases, with 6 bases of the junction left unmatched. Germline V gives CDR1 SGHTA, CDR2 FQGNSA. The CDR3 extends over 14 amino acids. The CDR3 nucleotides read TGTGCCAGCAGCCACAGACTAGCGGGCAAGACCCAGTACTTC. It translates to CASSHRLAGKTQYF.

This clone was seen a handful of times. Other DNA sequences in the same sample also yield this CDR3. The chain has TRBV15 and TRBJ1-2; D unresolved. Germline V lookup: CDR1 LNHNV, CDR2 YYDKDF (reference sequence). The CDR3 has 12 residues. Trimming took off 0 bases at V and 7 bases at J, with 6 bases between the two ends. The CDR3 loop is CATSRDSGGYTF. The CDR3, as DNA: TGTGCCACCAGCAGAGATTCCGGTGGCTACACCTTC.

This clone came up a few times. V usage is TRBV30 and J usage is TRBJ2-1, with TRBD2 as a possible D gene (5 bases). The V end was cut by 8 bases, the J end by 9 bases, with 14 bases between. The CDR3 runs to 11 residues. In germline, CDR1 is GTSNPN, CDR2 SVGIG (reference sequence). DNA for the CDR3: TGTGCCGGAACTAGGATCGGTGAGCAGTTCTTC. Translating it yields CAGTRIGEQFF.

This clone was seen a few times. This chain uses TRBV7-9 with TRBJ2-2; D unresolved. Trimming left V 3 bases short and J 7 bases short, with 15 bases between. Germline CDR1 reads SEHNR; CDR2 reads FQNEAQ (reference sequence). The CDR3 consists of 15 residues. The CDR3 sequence is CASSLPSVQIGELFF. The CDR3 coding sequence is TGTGCCAGCAGCTTGCCCTCGGTTCAAATCGGGGAGCTGTTTTTT.

The V gene is TRBV5-6, the J gene TRBJ1-1; perhaps TRBD1 as D (6 bases). The CDR3 has 16 residues. Germline V lookup: CDR1 SGHDT, CDR2 YYEEEE. Trimming took 5 bases from V and 1 from J, leaving 18 bases between them. The CDR3 loop is CASRPNRQESNTEAFF. The CDR3 DNA reads TGTGCCAGCAGACCCAATCGACAGGAATCGAACACTGAAGCTTTCTTT.

V usage is TRBV4-1 and J usage is TRBJ2-7; the match to TRBD2 covers 10 bases. Germline V CDR1 and CDR2: MGHRA, YSYEKL. Losses at the gene ends were 1 base for V and 7 bases for J; bases not matched to a gene: 10. CDR3 length equals 16 residues. The CDR3: CASSQGLDSGRREQYF. In nucleotides, the CDR3 is TGCGCCAGCAGCCAAGGGCTTGATAGCGGGAGGAGGGAGCAGTACTTC.

This clone came up a few times. This chain connects TRBV27 to TRBJ1-1, with D uncertain. Per germline, CDR1 MNHEY and CDR2 SMNVEV (reference sequence). The V gene lost 4 bases and the J gene lost 3 bases, with 12 bases spanning the gap. The length of the CDR3 is 14 residues. The CDR3 here is CASSSFRVHTEAFF. The CDR3 DNA follows: TGTGCCAGCAGTTCCTTTAGGGTTCACACTGAAGCTTTCTTT.